The entry below describes one TCR beta chain. Measured with immunoSEQ multiplex PCR; TCRdb has only the in-frame clones, and not every one. Found here are some 270,000 clones, 89% of them singletons; the top ten hold less than 2%. Trimming stripped 3 bases from V and 2 bases from J, with 16 bases between. CDR3 size: 16 residues. Germline V CDR1 and CDR2: SGHTA, FQGTGA. The sample is drawn from a study of blood T cell repertoires in COVID-19. Study in general: Sources were T cells, B-cell-depleted T cells, or PBMCs; the material itself was cDNA or gDNA.

The age range of participants was about 18 to 100 years, with residence in some 25 US areas. Assignment of participants to cohorts was predicated upon participant-reported clinical history. Input material: PBMCs or T cells enriched from blood (not recorded which). The sequence derives from a woman aged 40 to 55 who had recovered from COVID-19. J is TRBJ2-5 and V is TRBV7-3; TRBD1 might be the D (6 bases). This CDR3 is CASSLGTGTRQETQYF. In DNA, the CDR3 is TGTGCCAGCAGCTTGGGAACCGGGACACGTCAAGAGACCCAGTACTTC. The whole variable domain, remainder taken from reference TRBV7-3 and TRBJ2-5, is GAGVSQTPSNKVTEKGKYVELRCDPISGHTALYWYRQSLGQGPEFLIYFQGTGAADDSGLPNDRFFAVRPEGSVSTLKIQRTERGDSAVYLCASSLGTGTRQETQYFGPGTRLLVL.